This TCR beta chain was recovered during a study of cytomegalovirus exposure and HLA in healthy donors. Study-level background: Assignment to the Caucasian-associated ancestry cluster applied to over 70% of the roughly 420 genotyped donors. The study, taken as a whole, reports: The study assumed roughly uniform donor sequencing depth for presence/absence analyses.

Concerning this clone itself: Antigen specificity is unknown.

Vbeta (60) and Jbeta (13) primers were used in the PCR. TCRdb's copy holds only in-frame clones and misses some; the assay was immunoSEQ multiplex PCR. The sample has about 140,000 clones, more than 55% seen once. The germline V gene has CDR1 SNHLY and CDR2 FYNNEI. The CDR3 loop spans 19 amino acids. V was pared by 5 bases and J by 0 bases, with 12 bases of the junction left unmatched. The receptor was derived from a woman in her sixties or seventies in good health and CMV-seronegative. This sequence joins TRBV2 and TRBJ2-2; the match to TRBD2 covers 10 bases. Sequenced input: PBMCs. This chain's CDR3 is CASSKDGLAGDPNTGELFF. The CDR3 DNA sequence: TGTGCCAGCAGTAAAGATGGCCTAGCGGGAGACCCGAACACCGGGGAGCTGTTTTTT.